The rows below give T cell receptor beta chains drawn from one sample of a study of T-cell reconstitution after alpha-beta-depleted transplantation in children. TCRdb re-analysed the PCR reads in MiXCR, keeping a single row per CDR3 protein. The sample records 600,000 or so distinct CDR3 sequences, more than 20% being singletons. This specimen was PBMCs, mostly from graft donor cells, taken 360 days after TCRalphabeta/CD19-depleted stem cell transplant. The receptors come from a boy younger than two who had a stem cell transplant for acute myeloid leukemia, so the T cells may come from the graft donor. Each CDR3 is given with its conserved first and last residue. The D gene is left open where the match is weak. Part of the rows lack a size; the others show once, few, many or a class for expanded clones.

j_gene: TRBJ1-5; v_gene: TRBV20-1; abundance: many; d_gene: .; CDR3aa: CSAGAFGVQPQHF; CDR3nt: TGCAGTGCTGGGGCCTTCGGGGTGCAGCCCCAGCATTTT
j_gene: TRBJ2-1; v_gene: TRBV6-1; abundance: .; d_gene: TRBD2; CDR3aa: CASSQTSGGHSYNEQFF; CDR3nt: TGTGCCAGCAGTCAGACTAGCGGGGGGCATTCCTACAATGAGCAGTTCTTC
j_gene: TRBJ2-3; v_gene: TRBV29-1; abundance: many; d_gene: TRBD1; CDR3aa: CSVPTGTTDTQYF; CDR3nt: TGCAGCGTTCCGACAGGGACCACAGATACGCAGTATTTT
j_gene: TRBJ2-3; v_gene: TRBV7-8; abundance: .; d_gene: TRBD2; CDR3aa: CASSLRAGLARSGTQYF; CDR3nt: TGTGCCAGCAGCCTCCGGGCGGGACTAGCGAGGTCGGGTACGCAGTATTTT
j_gene: TRBJ1-1; v_gene: TRBV7-6; abundance: .; d_gene: .; CDR3aa: CASSLSEVGAADTEAFF; CDR3nt: TGTGCCAGCAGCTTAAGCGAAGTTGGGGCAGCTGACACTGAAGCTTTCTTT
j_gene: TRBJ2-1; v_gene: TRBV25-1; abundance: .; d_gene: .; CDR3aa: CASRSSYETYNEQFF; CDR3nt: TGTGCCAGCAGGTCCAGCTACGAGACCTACAATGAGCAGTTCTTC
j_gene: TRBJ2-2; v_gene: TRBV27; abundance: .; d_gene: .; CDR3aa: CASGVGVQGNTGELFF; CDR3nt: TGTGCCAGCGGGGTAGGAGTACAGGGGAACACCGGGGAGCTGTTTTTT
j_gene: TRBJ2-5; v_gene: TRBV2; abundance: .; d_gene: TRBD2; CDR3aa: CASSDWGGTQYF; CDR3nt: TGTGCCAGCAGTGACTGGGGGGGGACCCAGTACTTC
j_gene: TRBJ2-7; v_gene: TRBV11-2; abundance: .; d_gene: .; CDR3aa: CASSLKGGYEQYF; CDR3nt: TGTGCCAGCAGCTTAAAGGGGGGCTACGAGCAGTACTTC
j_gene: TRBJ1-6; v_gene: TRBV3-1; abundance: many; d_gene: TRBD1; CDR3aa: CASSPWTGGGNSPLHF; CDR3nt: TGTGCCAGCAGCCCATGGACAGGGGGCGGAAATTCACCCCTCCACTTT
j_gene: TRBJ1-5; v_gene: TRBV6-5; abundance: .; d_gene: .; CDR3aa: CASSYRNSNQPQHF; CDR3nt: TGTGCCAGCAGTTACCGTAATAGCAATCAGCCCCAGCATTTT
j_gene: TRBJ2-1; v_gene: TRBV30; abundance: few; d_gene: TRBD1; CDR3aa: CAWIDRGNEQFF; CDR3nt: TGTGCCTGGATAGACAGGGGGAATGAGCAGTTCTTC
j_gene: TRBJ2-7; v_gene: TRBV6-5; abundance: .; d_gene: TRBD2; CDR3aa: CASSYRHFAGGTYEQYF; CDR3nt: TGTGCCAGCAGTTACCGACATTTTGCGGGGGGCACCTACGAGCAGTACTTC
j_gene: TRBJ2-7; v_gene: TRBV29-1; abundance: .; d_gene: .; CDR3aa: CSVDRGNEEQYF; CDR3nt: TGCAGCGTTGATCGGGGTAATGAGGAGCAGTACTTC
j_gene: TRBJ2-1; v_gene: TRBV12-3/TRBV12-4; abundance: .; d_gene: TRBD2; CDR3aa: CASSLGGLGYEQFF; CDR3nt: TGTGCCAGCAGTTTAGGGGGACTAGGCTATGAGCAGTTCTTC
j_gene: TRBJ2-2; v_gene: TRBV20-1; abundance: .; d_gene: TRBD2; CDR3aa: CCARGLAGGSNTGELFF; CDR3nt: TGCTGTGCTAGAGGGCTAGCGGGGGGCTCGAACACCGGGGAGCTGTTTTTT
j_gene: TRBJ2-1; v_gene: TRBV20-1; abundance: many; d_gene: .; CDR3aa: CSARTEPYNEQFF; CDR3nt: TGCAGTGCTAGGACAGAGCCCTACAATGAGCAGTTCTTC
j_gene: TRBJ2-3; v_gene: TRBV9; abundance: .; d_gene: TRBD2; CDR3aa: CASSVAHSDREGDTQYF; CDR3nt: TGTGCCAGCAGCGTAGCTCACTCGGATAGGGAGGGAGATACGCAGTATTTT
j_gene: TRBJ2-3; v_gene: TRBV7-2; abundance: many; d_gene: .; CDR3aa: CASSLGRADTQYF; CDR3nt: TGTGCCAGCAGCTTAGGGCGCGCAGATACGCAGTATTTT
j_gene: TRBJ1-1; v_gene: TRBV12-3/TRBV12-4; abundance: .; d_gene: TRBD1; CDR3aa: CASSRRGQGNREAFF; CDR3nt: TGTGCCAGCAGTCGTAGAGGACAGGGGAATAGGGAAGCTTTCTTT
j_gene: TRBJ1-2; v_gene: TRBV5-1; abundance: many; d_gene: .; CDR3aa: CASSLSPRGDYGYTF; CDR3nt: TGCGCCAGCAGCTTGAGCCCCAGAGGTGACTATGGCTACACCTTC
j_gene: TRBJ2-7; v_gene: TRBV5-1; abundance: .; d_gene: .; CDR3aa: CASSPLRGREQYF; CDR3nt: TGCGCCAGCAGCCCGTTGCGGGGGCGCGAGCAGTACTTC
j_gene: TRBJ1-5; v_gene: TRBV20-1; abundance: .; d_gene: TRBD1; CDR3aa: CSARDTWDREYSNQPQHF; CDR3nt: TGCAGTGCTAGAGATACCTGGGACAGGGAGTATAGCAATCAGCCCCAGCATTTT
j_gene: TRBJ1-1; v_gene: TRBV29-1; abundance: many; d_gene: .; CDR3aa: CSVLGQRNTEAFF; CDR3nt: TGCAGCGTTCTAGGACAGAGGAACACTGAAGCTTTCTTT
j_gene: TRBJ2-7; v_gene: TRBV28; abundance: few; d_gene: .; CDR3aa: CASSPRRAYEQYF; CDR3nt: TGTGCCAGCAGCCCCCGGCGGGCCTACGAGCAGTACTTC
j_gene: TRBJ1-1; v_gene: TRBV6-5; abundance: .; d_gene: .; CDR3aa: CASSYSGRGPEAFF; CDR3nt: TGTGCCAGCAGTTACTCGGGGAGGGGTCCTGAAGCTTTCTTT
j_gene: TRBJ2-4; v_gene: TRBV28; abundance: .; d_gene: .; CDR3aa: CASSIQGGIQYF; CDR3nt: TGTGCCAGCAGTATACAGGGTGGCATTCAGTACTTC
j_gene: TRBJ2-1; v_gene: TRBV4-3; abundance: .; d_gene: .; CDR3aa: CASSQGPARGIDEQFF; CDR3nt: TGCGCCAGCAGCCAAGGCCCGGCTCGGGGGATCGATGAGCAGTTCTTC
j_gene: TRBJ1-4; v_gene: TRBV7-9; abundance: many; d_gene: .; CDR3aa: CASSLEDWGSNEKLFF; CDR3nt: TGTGCCAGCAGCTTAGAAGATTGGGGATCTAATGAAAAACTGTTTTTT
j_gene: TRBJ2-3; v_gene: TRBV27; abundance: .; d_gene: .; CDR3aa: CASAPGLTDTQYF; CDR3nt: TGTGCCAGCGCCCCGGGCTTGACAGATACGCAGTATTTT
j_gene: TRBJ2-3; v_gene: TRBV25-1; abundance: .; d_gene: .; CDR3aa: CASSGPPTFTDTQYF; CDR3nt: TGTGCCAGCAGTGGACCCCCGACTTTCACAGATACGCAGTATTTT
j_gene: TRBJ2-1; v_gene: TRBV6-1; abundance: few; d_gene: TRBD2; CDR3aa: CASSPGLADLTMYEQFF; CDR3nt: TGTGCCAGCAGCCCAGGACTAGCGGACTTGACTATGTATGAGCAGTTCTTC
j_gene: TRBJ2-1; v_gene: TRBV29-1; abundance: many; d_gene: TRBD2; CDR3aa: CSVGEGEQFF; CDR3nt: TGCAGCGTTGGGGAGGGTGAGCAGTTCTTC
j_gene: TRBJ1-3; v_gene: TRBV6-1; abundance: few; d_gene: TRBD1; CDR3aa: CASKGDRGAGNTIYF; CDR3nt: TGTGCCAGCAAAGGGGACAGGGGCGCTGGAAACACCATATATTTT
j_gene: TRBJ2-7; v_gene: TRBV29-1; abundance: many; d_gene: .; CDR3aa: CSVARWTPAYEQYF; CDR3nt: TGCAGCGTTGCTCGCTGGACACCCGCCTACGAGCAGTACTTC
j_gene: TRBJ2-5; v_gene: TRBV20-1; abundance: many; d_gene: .; CDR3aa: CSARGWDPLQETQYF; CDR3nt: TGCAGTGCTAGAGGGTGGGATCCACTTCAAGAGACCCAGTACTTC
j_gene: TRBJ2-3; v_gene: TRBV7-2; abundance: few; d_gene: TRBD2; CDR3aa: CASSASSGGRYF; CDR3nt: TGTGCCAGCAGCGCGTCTAGCGGGGGAAGGTATTTT
j_gene: TRBJ1-1; v_gene: TRBV4-1; abundance: .; d_gene: .; CDR3aa: CASSQDNLRRNTEAFF; CDR3nt: TGCGCCAGCAGCCAAGATAACCTAAGACGGAACACTGAAGCTTTCTTT
j_gene: TRBJ2-1; v_gene: TRBV12-3/TRBV12-4; abundance: few; d_gene: TRBD2; CDR3aa: CASSPGLADYNEQFF; CDR3nt: TGTGCCAGCAGTCCCGGACTAGCGGATTACAATGAGCAGTTCTTC
j_gene: TRBJ1-2; v_gene: TRBV29-1; abundance: many; d_gene: .; CDR3aa: CSVDRGRDGYTF; CDR3nt: TGCAGCGTTGACCGAGGGAGGGATGGCTACACCTTC
j_gene: TRBJ1-3; v_gene: TRBV20-1; abundance: .; d_gene: .; CDR3aa: CSATQTTLNTIYF; CDR3nt: TGCAGTGCTACCCAGACTACCCTAAACACCATATATTTT
j_gene: TRBJ1-1; v_gene: TRBV6-1; abundance: once; d_gene: TRBD1; CDR3aa: CASRLTGNGGLTEAFF; CDR3nt: TGTGCCAGCAGATTGACAGGGAATGGGGGTCTTACTGAAGCTTTCTTT
j_gene: TRBJ2-1; v_gene: TRBV3-1; abundance: many; d_gene: .; CDR3aa: CASSQAGYNEQFF; CDR3nt: TGTGCCAGCAGCCAAGCGGGGTACAATGAGCAGTTCTTC
j_gene: TRBJ1-2; v_gene: TRBV4-1; abundance: .; d_gene: TRBD1; CDR3aa: CASSQGAVWTGGYTF; CDR3nt: TGCGCCAGCAGCCAAGGGGCAGTTTGGACAGGGGGCTACACCTTC
j_gene: TRBJ2-5; v_gene: TRBV11-2; abundance: many; d_gene: .; CDR3aa: CASTPQRQETQYF; CDR3nt: TGTGCCAGCACCCCGCAAAGGCAAGAGACCCAGTACTTC
j_gene: TRBJ2-3; v_gene: TRBV18; abundance: many; d_gene: .; CDR3aa: CASSDSYTDTQYF; CDR3nt: TGTGCCAGCTCAGACAGCTACACAGATACGCAGTATTTT
j_gene: TRBJ2-6; v_gene: TRBV12-3/TRBV12-4; abundance: .; d_gene: .; CDR3aa: CASSLETQDFSGANVLTF; CDR3nt: TGTGCCAGCAGTTTAGAGACCCAGGATTTCTCTGGGGCCAACGTCCTGACTTTC
j_gene: TRBJ2-7; v_gene: TRBV2; abundance: many; d_gene: .; CDR3aa: CASSGYEQYF; CDR3nt: TGTGCCAGCAGTGGCTACGAGCAGTACTTC
j_gene: TRBJ1-6; v_gene: TRBV12-3/TRBV12-4; abundance: few; d_gene: .; CDR3aa: CASSQLLESPLHF; CDR3nt: TGTGCCAGCAGCCAACTCCTCGAGTCACCCCTCCACTTT
j_gene: TRBJ1-2; v_gene: TRBV30; abundance: once; d_gene: .; CDR3aa: CAWSVRVEGYTF; CDR3nt: TGTGCCTGGAGTGTACGGGTGGAAGGCTACACCTTC
j_gene: TRBJ2-1; v_gene: TRBV11-2; abundance: .; d_gene: .; CDR3aa: CASSSIQSDEQFF; CDR3nt: TGTGCCAGCAGCTCGATACAATCGGATGAGCAGTTCTTC
j_gene: TRBJ1-1; v_gene: TRBV25-1; abundance: .; d_gene: .; CDR3aa: CASSERDNLLSMNTEAFF; CDR3nt: TGTGCCAGCAGTGAACGGGACAATCTTCTTAGCATGAACACTGAAGCTTTCTTT